These T cell receptor beta chains were read from a single sample in a study of vaccination and CD4 T cells after COVID-19. These TCRs' antigens remain unknown. TCRdb called the PCR reads again in MiXCR, with one record for every CDR3 protein. The sample records more than 13,000 distinct CDR3 sequences, roughly a fifth being singletons. The source was CD4+ T cells from blood, cultured in vitro, collected before SARS-CoV-2 vaccination. These receptors came from a human donor who received a COVID-19 vaccine. CDR3s include the opening cysteine and the closing phenylalanine or tryptophan. A D gene is named only where the DNA matches it firmly. Only some rows state a clone size, as once, few, many or a class for expanded clones.

cdr3_nt	cdr3_aa	v_call	j_call	d_call	clone_size
TGTGCCAGCAGGGGTGGACTTGGACGGCGGGTATCTGGAAACACCATATATTTT	CASRGGLGRRVSGNTIYF	TRBV12-3/TRBV12-4	TRBJ1-3	-	once
TGTGCCAGTAGACGAGAGGGCTATGGCTACACCTTC	CASRREGYGYTF	TRBV19	TRBJ1-2	-	-
TGCGCCAGCAGCCACTATAGCGGGGGCACAGATACGCAGTATTTT	CASSHYSGGTDTQYF	TRBV5-1	TRBJ2-3	TRBD2	once
TGTGCCAGCAGTTACTCGTGGACCCCGGACCGGCCCTACGAGCAGTACTTC	CASSYSWTPDRPYEQYF	TRBV6-5	TRBJ2-7	-	few
TGTGCCAGCAGCTTAACTTCTGGGGCCAACGTCCTGACTTTC	CASSLTSGANVLTF	TRBV7-3	TRBJ2-6	-	few
TGTGCCAGCAGCTTAACGCTTTTGGACACCATATATTTT	CASSLTLLDTIYF	TRBV7-3	TRBJ1-3	-	few
TGCAGTGCTTCCCCAGGGGCAACTAATGAAAAACTGTTTTTT	CSASPGATNEKLFF	TRBV20-1	TRBJ1-4	-	-
TGTGCCAGCAGCAGACTAGATTTCGGGACCGGGGAGCTGTTTTTT	CASSRLDFGTGELFF	TRBV12-3/TRBV12-4	TRBJ2-2	-	few
TGTGCCAGCAGTGCCACAGGGGGGATCTACAATGAGCAGTTCTTC	CASSATGGIYNEQFF	TRBV6-1	TRBJ2-1	TRBD1	once
TGTGCCAGCAGTTTACTGGCAGGGGACTATGGCTACACCTTC	CASSLLAGDYGYTF	TRBV12-3/TRBV12-4	TRBJ1-2	-	few
TGTGCCAGCAGCGTCGACAGGGGAGCAGCGGGCGAGCAGTGCTTC	CASSVDRGAAGEQCF	TRBV2	TRBJ2-7	TRBD1	-
TGTGCCAGCAGATCTTCAGGGCGAGGAAATCAGCCCCAGCATTTT	CASRSSGRGNQPQHF	TRBV12-3/TRBV12-4	TRBJ1-5	-	-
TGCGCCAGCAGTGAGCGGGGGGCATCTGATACGCAGTATTTT	CASSERGASDTQYF	TRBV10-1	TRBJ2-3	-	few
TGTGCCACCAGCAGTCTCCGGACAGATAATGAAAAACTGTTTTTT	CATSSLRTDNEKLFF	TRBV15	TRBJ1-4	-	few
TGCAGTGCCACCACAGGGGGCGACAATCAGCCCCAGCATTTT	CSATTGGDNQPQHF	TRBV20-1	TRBJ1-5	TRBD1	-
TGTGCCAGCAGCCCGGGACAGGGGTCCGGAAACACCATATATTTT	CASSPGQGSGNTIYF	TRBV6-1	TRBJ1-3	TRBD1	few
TGTGCCACCAGCAGGGAAGGGGGAACGAACACCGGGGAGCTGTTTTTT	CATSREGGTNTGELFF	TRBV15	TRBJ2-2	-	-
TGTGCCAGCACCCGGCTGTTGGGCTACGAGCAGTACTTC	CASTRLLGYEQYF	TRBV6-1	TRBJ2-7	-	few
TGTGCCAGCAGGGTAAGCAATCAGCCCCAGCATTTT	CASRVSNQPQHF	TRBV6-1	TRBJ1-5	-	-
TGTGCCAGCAGTTTAAGCCGGGATGAGCAGTTCTTC	CASSLSRDEQFF	TRBV12-3/TRBV12-4	TRBJ2-1	-	few
TGTGCCAGCAGCTTAATGTCCGGGGACGGGGCCTACGAGCAGTACTTC	CASSLMSGDGAYEQYF	TRBV7-3	TRBJ2-7	-	-
TGTGCCACCAGCAGAGGACAGCTAAACACGGAGACCCAGTACTTC	CATSRGQLNTETQYF	TRBV15	TRBJ2-5	-	-
TGTGCCAGCAGCTTAGCGACTTTACTCGTGGGGGGCTACACCTTC	CASSLATLLVGGYTF	TRBV7-9	TRBJ1-2	-	-
TGTGCCAGCAGTGGTCCTTTCCATGGCTACACCTTC	CASSGPFHGYTF	TRBV6-1	TRBJ1-2	-	medium-sized
TGTGCCAGCAGCGTAGCTACAGCGGGAGGGGGCGGAGGCTACACCTTC	CASSVATAGGGGGYTF	TRBV9	TRBJ1-2	TRBD1	-
TGTGCCAGCAGCTTCTATGGGACAGGGGTTACCGGGGAGCTGTTTTTT	CASSFYGTGVTGELFF	TRBV5-6	TRBJ2-2	TRBD1	-